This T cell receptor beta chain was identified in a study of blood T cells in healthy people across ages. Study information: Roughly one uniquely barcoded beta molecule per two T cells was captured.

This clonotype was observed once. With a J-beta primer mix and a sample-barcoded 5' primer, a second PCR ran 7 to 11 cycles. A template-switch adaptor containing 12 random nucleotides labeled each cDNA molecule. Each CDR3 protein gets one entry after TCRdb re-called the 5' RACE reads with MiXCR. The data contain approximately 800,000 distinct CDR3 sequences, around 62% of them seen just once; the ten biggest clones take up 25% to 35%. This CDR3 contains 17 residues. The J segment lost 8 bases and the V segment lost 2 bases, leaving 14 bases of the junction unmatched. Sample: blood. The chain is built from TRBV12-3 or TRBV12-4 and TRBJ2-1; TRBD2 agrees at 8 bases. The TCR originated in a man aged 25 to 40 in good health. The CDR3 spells CASSLFLGLGINDEQFF. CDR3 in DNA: TGTGCCAGCAGTTTATTTTTGGGACTAGGAATAAACGATGAGCAGTTCTTC.